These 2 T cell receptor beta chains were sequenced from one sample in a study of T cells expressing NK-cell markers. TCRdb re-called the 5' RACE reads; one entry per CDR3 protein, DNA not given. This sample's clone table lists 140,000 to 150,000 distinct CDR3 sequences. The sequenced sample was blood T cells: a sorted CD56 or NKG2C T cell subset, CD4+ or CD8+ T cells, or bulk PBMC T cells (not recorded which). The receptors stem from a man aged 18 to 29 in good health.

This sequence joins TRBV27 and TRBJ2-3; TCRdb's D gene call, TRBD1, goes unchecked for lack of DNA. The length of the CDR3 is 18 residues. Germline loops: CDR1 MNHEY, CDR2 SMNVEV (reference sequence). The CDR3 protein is CASSLTTGTGIFADTQYF.

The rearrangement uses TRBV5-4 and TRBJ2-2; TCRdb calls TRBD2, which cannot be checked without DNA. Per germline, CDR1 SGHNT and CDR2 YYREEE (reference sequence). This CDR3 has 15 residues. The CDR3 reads CASTRKGRNTGELFF.